These T cell receptor beta chains were read from a single sample in a study of T cell repertoires in cytomegalovirus infection. TCRdb re-derived calls from the reads in MiXCR, one entry per CDR3 protein. Of about 490,000 distinct CDR3 sequences detected, 16% appear once; the ten largest clones hold 20% to 30%. The sequenced sample was CD8+ T cells from PBMCs. These receptors originate from a human donor in good health (CMV status not recorded). Some clones in this sample may be carry-over from other donors' samples. Both conserved end residues are part of each CDR3. D genes are given only for firm matches. A row's size may be missing; if present it is once, few, many or a size class.

CASSLSLGERKQETQYF | TGTGCCAGCAGTTTATCGCTGGGGGAAAGAAAACAAGAGACCCAGTACTTC | NA | TRBJ2-5 | NA | TRBV27
CASSSSGTSVYNEQFF | TGTGCCAGCAGCTCATCCGGGACTAGCGTTTACAATGAGCAGTTCTTC | many | TRBJ2-1 | TRBD2 | TRBV7-6
CASTQSGVARSTDTQYF | TGTGCCAGCACGCAAAGCGGGGTAGCGAGAAGCACAGATACGCAGTATTTT | many | TRBJ2-3 | TRBD2 | TRBV6-1
CASSLVGRGEQYF | TGTGCCAGCAGCTTAGTAGGCCGGGGCGAGCAGTACTTC | many | TRBJ2-7 | NA | TRBV11-2
CASTLRGAGYEQYF | TGTGCCAGCACTCTCCGAGGGGCGGGCTACGAGCAGTACTTC | many | TRBJ2-7 | NA | TRBV6-1
CASSQEGERDSYEQYF | TGTGCCAGCAGCCAAGAGGGGGAGCGGGACTCCTACGAGCAGTACTTC | NA | TRBJ2-7 | TRBD2 | TRBV3-1
CASSIASSYNSPLHF | TGTGCCAGTAGTATAGCCAGCTCCTATAATTCACCCCTCCACTTT | NA | TRBJ1-6 | NA | TRBV19
CSATLLLAGNNEQFF | TGCAGCGCAACCCTCCTACTAGCGGGAAACAATGAGCAGTTCTTC | many | TRBJ2-1 | TRBD2 | TRBV20-1
CASSPPRTGAYENIQYF | TGTGCCAGCTCACCACCGAGGACAGGGGCCTACGAAAACATTCAGTACTTC | NA | TRBJ2-4 | TRBD1 | TRBV18
CASSQEIGYWETQYF | TGCGCCAGCAGCCAAGAGATCGGGTACTGGGAGACCCAGTACTTC | many | TRBJ2-5 | NA | TRBV4-1
CASSPDRFQETQYF | TGTGCCAGCAGCCCGGACAGATTCCAAGAGACCCAGTACTTC | few | TRBJ2-5 | NA | TRBV13
CAITDGRGENSPLHF | TGTGCCATCACCGACGGGAGGGGAGAGAATTCACCCCTCCACTTT | many | TRBJ1-6 | NA | TRBV10-3
CASSLNMGTVTYEPYF | TGTGCAAGCAGTTTAAATATGGGGACAGTCACCTACGAGCCGTACTTC | NA | TRBJ2-7 | TRBD1 | TRBV27
CASSPLGGEETQYF | TGCGCCAGCAGCCCACTGGGGGGGGAAGAGACCCAGTACTTC | few | TRBJ2-5 | TRBD2 | TRBV4-1
CASSVHAEGNYGYTF | TGTGCCAGCAGCGTACATGCAGAGGGGAACTATGGCTACACCTTC | NA | TRBJ1-2 | NA | TRBV9
CASSSVRTANTEAFF | TGTGCCAGCAGCTCCGTACGGACGGCGAACACTGAAGCTTTCTTT | once | TRBJ1-1 | NA | TRBV11-2
CASRSGVTDTQYF | TGTGCCAGCAGATCGGGAGTTACAGATACGCAGTATTTT | NA | TRBJ2-3 | NA | TRBV13
CASSGSTGTSGYEQYF | TGTGCCAGCAGCGGGTCTACCGGGACTAGCGGCTACGAGCAGTACTTC | few | TRBJ2-7 | TRBD2 | TRBV13
CASSIGDGADTEAFF | TGTGCCAGTAGTATAGGGGATGGGGCGGACACTGAAGCTTTCTTT | many | TRBJ1-1 | NA | TRBV19
CAILDRLSSGANVLTF | TGTGCCATACTCGACAGGCTAAGCTCTGGGGCCAACGTCCTGACTTTC | few | TRBJ2-6 | NA | TRBV6-1
CASSIGTSGAGKNIQYF | TGTGCCAGCAGCATAGGGACTAGCGGGGCTGGCAAAAACATTCAGTACTTC | few | TRBJ2-4 | TRBD2 | TRBV5-4
CASSQDGPAVYSTSNEQFF | TGCGCCAGCAGCCAAGACGGGCCAGCGGTCTACTCAACCTCCAATGAGCAGTTCTTC | many | TRBJ2-1 | NA | TRBV4-1
CASSLSPSSGNTIYF | TGTGCCAGCAGCTTATCTCCCAGCTCTGGAAACACCATATATTTT | many | TRBJ1-3 | NA | TRBV7-9
CSGPNREGYGYTF | TGCAGTGGACCAAACAGGGAGGGCTATGGCTACACCTTC | few | TRBJ1-2 | NA | TRBV20-1
CASSPLPGPFNEKLFF | TGTGCCAGCAGCCCCCTGCCGGGCCCCTTTAATGAAAAACTGTTTTTT | many | TRBJ1-4 | NA | TRBV7-8
CASSPFPGNTIYF | TGTGCCAGCAGCCCCTTCCCTGGAAACACCATATATTTT | NA | TRBJ1-3 | NA | TRBV27
CASRPDGREVNTEAFF | TGTGCCAGCAGGCCAGATGGGAGGGAGGTGAACACTGAAGCTTTCTTT | many | TRBJ1-1 | NA | TRBV7-8
CASSDGSGGHTDTQYF | TGTGCCAGCAGCGATGGGTCGGGGGGCCACACAGATACGCAGTATTTT | few | TRBJ2-3 | NA | TRBV7-9
CASSLMAGSGNTIYF | TGTGCCAGCAGTTTAATGGCTGGCTCTGGAAACACCATATATTTT | many | TRBJ1-3 | NA | TRBV12-3/TRBV12-4
CASSSVQGLNTEAFF | TGCGCCAGCAGCTCGGTTCAGGGATTGAACACTGAAGCTTTCTTT | many | TRBJ1-1 | NA | TRBV5-1
CASSWGTGEFNEQFF | TGTGCCAGCAGTTGGGGGACAGGGGAGTTCAATGAGCAGTTCTTC | many | TRBJ2-1 | TRBD1 | TRBV27
CASSQVTEWDEQFF | TGTGCCAGCAGCCAAGTGACGGAGTGGGATGAGCAGTTCTTC | few | TRBJ2-1 | NA | TRBV14
CASSENRGPSTNEKLFF | TGTGCCAGCAGCGAAAACAGGGGGCCCTCAACTAATGAAAAACTGTTTTTT | many | TRBJ1-4 | TRBD1 | TRBV7-9
CSVAAENTGELFF | TGCAGCGTTGCGGCAGAGAACACCGGGGAGCTGTTTTTT | NA | TRBJ2-2 | NA | TRBV29-1
CSVLSSGANVLTF | TGCAGCGTCCTGAGCTCTGGGGCCAACGTCCTGACTTTC | many | TRBJ2-6 | NA | TRBV29-1
CASSVGSGSSYNSPLHF | TGTGCCAGCAGCGTAGGATCGGGGAGCTCCTATAATTCACCCCTCCACTTT | few | TRBJ1-6 | NA | TRBV9
CASRPGQGAVEQFF | TGTGCCAGCAGACCGGGACAGGGGGCCGTTGAGCAGTTCTTC | many | TRBJ2-1 | TRBD1 | TRBV6-6
CASAGQGSTGELFF | TGTGCCAGCGCGGGACAGGGCTCCACCGGGGAGCTGTTTTTT | NA | TRBJ2-2 | TRBD1 | TRBV28
CASSTRRVLSSPLHF | TGTGCCAGCAGCACCCGAAGGGTCCTGTCTTCACCCCTCCACTTT | many | TRBJ1-6 | NA | TRBV7-2
CASSLTGGGTDTQYF | TGTGCCAGCAGCTTAACAGGGGGCGGCACAGATACGCAGTATTTT | many | TRBJ2-3 | TRBD1 | TRBV7-3
CASSREPGLRGETQYF | TGCGCCAGCAGCCGCGAGCCGGGACTACGGGGGGAGACCCAGTACTTC | many | TRBJ2-5 | TRBD2 | TRBV4-1
CASSLAKGSEQYF | TGTGCCAGCAGCTTAGCGAAAGGCTCCGAGCAGTACTTC | many | TRBJ2-7 | NA | TRBV7-6
CASREGGNIDSPLHF | TGTGCCAGCCGCGAGGGGGGTAACATCGATTCACCCCTCCACTTT | NA | TRBJ1-6 | NA | TRBV9
CASSQDPLAGGPDTDTQYF | TGTGCCAGCAGCCAAGATCCGCTAGCGGGAGGGCCCGACACAGATACGCAGTATTTT | NA | TRBJ2-3 | TRBD2 | TRBV3-1
CASSPSGRDYQETQYF | TGTGCCAGCAGCCCCTCGGGGCGGGACTATCAAGAGACCCAGTACTTC | many | TRBJ2-5 | TRBD2 | TRBV7-9
CASGPSGDTDTQYF | TGTGCCAGCGGACCTAGCGGGGATACAGATACGCAGTATTTT | few | TRBJ2-3 | TRBD2 | TRBV7-3
CASRGGSTGVGYNEQFF | TGTGCCAGCAGGGGGGGGTCGACAGGGGTTGGCTACAATGAGCAGTTCTTC | many | TRBJ2-1 | NA | TRBV6-6
CAGSGVAKNIQYF | TGTGCCGGGAGTGGGGTAGCCAAAAACATTCAGTACTTC | many | TRBJ2-4 | NA | TRBV2
CASSSPGKGNEQFF | TGTGCCAGCAGCTCCCCGGGGAAAGGCAATGAGCAGTTCTTC | few | TRBJ2-1 | NA | TRBV5-5
CSARDPSSVNTEAFF | TGCAGTGCTAGAGATCCCTCCTCGGTGAACACTGAAGCTTTCTTT | NA | TRBJ1-1 | NA | TRBV20-1
CASSPDSENEKLFF | TGTGCCAGCAGCCCGGACAGCGAGAATGAAAAACTGTTTTTT | NA | TRBJ1-4 | NA | TRBV4-2
CSARDLGSGDYEQYF | TGCAGTGCTAGAGATCTCGGTAGCGGAGACTACGAGCAGTACTTC | NA | TRBJ2-7 | NA | TRBV20-1
CASSLTGVTEAFF | TGTGCCAGCAGCCTCACAGGGGTGACTGAAGCTTTCTTT | few | TRBJ1-1 | TRBD1 | TRBV28
CASSPLAEYTEAFF | TGTGCCAGCAGTCCCCTCGCCGAGTACACTGAAGCTTTCTTT | NA | TRBJ1-1 | NA | TRBV28
CASSNEGDRFPDTQYF | TGTGCCAGCAGTAATGAAGGGGATCGCTTTCCAGATACGCAGTATTTT | many | TRBJ2-3 | NA | TRBV2